The 2 T cell receptor beta chains in this list originate from one sample, sequenced in a study of T-cell reconstitution after alpha-beta-depleted transplantation in children (dated by TCRdb to 2016 to 2017). The treatment or condition label here, explained by the study, means: allogeneic hematopoietic cell transplantation with graft depleted of TCRalphabeta T cells and CD19 B cells. The library came from PCR. Data came from an Illumina HiSeq 2500. Molecular barcoding was employed in the preparation of TCR libraries, with unique molecular identifiers being used to normalize TCRbeta repertoire quantification. The raw public data were reprocessed by TCRdb itself: fastp quality trimming at Q25, MiXCR clonotype calling, in-frame beta chains only. Merged by CDR3 protein, the rows form single entries marked with the most common genes and DNA. The sample table shows fewer than 350,000 distinct CDR3 sequences, and over 7.5% are seen once. The ten largest account for 9.1% of the sample.

On the study overall, not on this receptor specifically: Over subsequent months, a decline in hyperexpanded clone frequencies was noted, and after one year, T-cell counts and TCRbeta diversity were mostly ascribed to newly produced T cells.

For these TCRs, the target antigens are not known. The starting material was peripheral blood, obtained 360 days after TCRalphabeta/CD19-depleted stem cell transplant. These receptors were taken from a female patient younger than 10 who had a stem cell transplant for Fanconi anemia, so the T cells may come from the graft donor.

The J gene is TRBJ2-3, the V gene TRBV21-1; the D call of TRBD1 is as the table states it, not checked on the DNA. TRBV21-1 is given as a pseudogene. CDR3 length: 16 amino acids. The DNA of the CDR3 is TGTGCCAGCAGGTCCCATGACATTCTCTACACAGATACGCAGTATTTT. Translated, it gives CASRSHDILYTDTQYF.

The chain is built from TRBV7-2 and TRBJ2-1; TRBD2 matches at 13 bases. This CDR3 region has 15 residues. V lost 4 bases and J lost 9; bases outside the gene matches: 6. Germline CDR1 SGHTA, CDR2 FQGNSA. Written as DNA, the CDR3 is TGTGCCAGCAGCTGGACTAGCGGGGGCCACGGTGAGCAGTTCTTC. This sequence encodes CASSWTSGGHGEQFF.